These 32 T cell receptor beta chains came from one sample sequenced in a study of graft-versus-host responses after intestinal transplantation. Using immunoSEQ multiplex PCR, the repertoire was profiled, and TCRdb retains in-frame clones only, with some absent. The data show 9,500 to 12,000 clones, 76% seen once. Processing of graft tissue released intraepithelial and lamina propria lymphocytes. Sequences were derived from ileum tissue, sampled 23 days after intestinal transplant. These receptors all stem from a human patient who received an intestinal transplant, so some T cells may come from the graft donor.

The V gene is TRBV11-3, the J gene TRBJ1-1; tentative D call: TRBD1 (5 bases). CDR1 is SGHNT and CDR2 is YENEEA in the germline V gene. Between the trimmed V and J ends, which lost 5 bases and 5 bases, there was a span of 12 bases. The CDR3 contains 13 residues. CDR3 sequence (DNA): TGTGCCAGCAGCCTAGCAAGGGGTACTGAAGCTTTCTTT. Translated, it gives CASSLARGTEAFF.

This clone is judged medium-sized. The J gene is TRBJ1-1, the V gene TRBV6-5; D remains unclear. Germline values: CDR1 MNHEY, CDR2 SVGAGI. CDR3 length: 15 residues. The ends were cut back, 0 bases at V and 1 base at J, with 9 bases in the middle. The CDR3 DNA sequence: TGTGCCAGCAGTTACTCGACCGGGCAGAACACTGAAGCTTTCTTT. Its protein is CASSYSTGQNTEAFF.

V is TRBV6-6 and J is TRBJ2-1; 8 bases match TRBD2. This CDR3 has 14 residues. Germline V gives CDR1 MNHNY, CDR2 SVGAGI (reference sequence). With V trimmed by 6 bases and J by 7 bases, 8 bases remained unmatched. The CDR3 is CASSRNQRENEQFF. CDR3 nucleotide sequence: TGTGCCAGCAGCCGAAACCAGCGGGAGAATGAGCAGTTCTTC.

This chain joins TRBV28 and TRBJ2-1; D is perhaps TRBD2 (5 bases). CDR1 MDHEN and CDR2 SYDVKM come from the germline V gene. The CDR3 runs to 14 residues. With 5 bases removed from V and 3 bases from J, the gap between germline ends came to 11 bases. CDR3 nucleotides: TGTGCCAGCAGTCCCTTAGCGCTCTACAATGAGCAGTTCTTC. Translated, it gives CASSPLALYNEQFF.

The CDR3 spells CASSEFGTGRSYEQYF. CDR3 nucleotides: TGTGCCAGCAGTGAATTTGGGACAGGCCGCTCCTACGAGCAGTACTTC. The rearrangement uses TRBV6-1 and TRBJ2-7, with 8 positions matching TRBD1. V lost 2 bases, J lost 0 bases, and 6 bases stayed unmatched. The CDR3 extends over 16 amino acids. Per the germline V gene, CDR1 is MNHNS and CDR2 is SASEGT.

The chain carries TRBV19 and TRBJ1-1; possible D gene TRBD1, 6 bases. The germline V gene has CDR1 LNHDA and CDR2 SQIVND (reference sequence). CDR3 length: 14 amino acids. The V gene lost 10 bases and the J gene lost 2 bases, with 17 bases spanning the gap. CDR3 nucleotide sequence: TGTGCCACCACCCCGGGCAGGGGAAACACTGAAGCTTTCTTT. This translates into CATTPGRGNTEAFF.

Points on this clone: The same CDR3 can be traced to other DNA sequences in this sample. The gene calls are TRBV4-3 and TRBJ2-2; TRBD1 or TRBD2 may be the D gene (5 bases each). Deletions cut 0 bases from V and 7 bases from J, with 15 bases between. Germline CDR1 reads LGHNA; CDR2 reads YSLEER. The CDR3 consists of 16 residues. CDR3 nucleotide sequence: TGCGCCAGCAGCCAAGACCTCCGGGACCCCAGCGGGGAGCTGTTTTTT. Translating gives CASSQDLRDPSGELFF.

The chain carries TRBV29-1 and TRBJ2-1, with 7 bases aligning to TRBD2. Trimming cost V 7 bases and J 5 bases; bases outside gene matches: 11. This CDR3 has 14 residues. Per germline, CDR1 SQVTM and CDR2 ANQGSEA. CDR3 region: CSAGTTNTNNEQFF. The CDR3 bases are TGCAGCGCTGGGACTACAAACACCAACAATGAGCAGTTCTTC.

The V and J genes are TRBV4-1 and TRBJ1-6; a possible D gene is TRBD1 (6 bases). This CDR3 has 14 amino acids. V was cut by 2 bases and J by 8 bases, with 10 bases left in between. Germline CDR1 and CDR2: MGHRA and YSYEKL. CDR3 bases: TGCGCCAGCAGCCAACGGTCAGGGGATTCACCCCTCCACTTT. This gives the protein CASSQRSGDSPLHF.

This sequence joins TRBV2 and TRBJ2-1; 11 positions agree with TRBD1. This CDR3 is 16 amino acids long. Germline trimming cut 3 bases from V and 7 bases from J; bases unmatched to any gene: 8. CDR1 and CDR2 from the germline V gene are SNHLY and FYNNEI. The CDR3 protein is CASSDRVGQGVNEQFF. CDR3 DNA sequence: TGTGCCAGCAGTGATAGGGTGGGACAGGGGGTTAATGAGCAGTTCTTC.

The CDR3 is CASSHLQSYEQYF. The DNA for the CDR3 is TGCGCCAGCAGCCATCTGCAGTCGTACGAGCAGTACTTC. The chain uses TRBV4-1 and TRBJ2-7; no clear D gene. V shed 3 bases and J shed 4 bases, with 10 bases lying between them. The CDR3 length is 13 residues. CDR1 MGHRA and CDR2 YSYEKL come from the germline V gene.

This chain links TRBV5-6 with TRBJ2-5, with D possibly TRBD2 on 6 matching bases. The germline gives CDR1 SGHDT, CDR2 YYEEEE. This CDR3 contains 13 residues. Trimming shortened V by 6 bases and J by 4 bases, and 13 bases separated the two germline ends. The CDR3 loop is CASTSGGRETQYF. In nucleotides, the CDR3 is TGTGCCAGCACCTCCGGAGGGAGAGAGACCCAGTACTTC.

This clone was seen only once. The V call is TRBV6-5, the J call TRBJ2-7, with D hard to call. The CDR3 is made up of 14 amino acids. Per the germline V gene, CDR1 is MNHEY and CDR2 is SVGAGI. The V end lost 0 bases, the J end lost 2 bases, and 8 bases lay between the germline ends. The CDR3 sequence is CASSYSATAYEQYF. The CDR3 DNA follows: TGTGCCAGCAGTTACTCGGCCACAGCCTACGAGCAGTACTTC.

The chain combines TRBV15 with TRBJ2-1, with D maybe TRBD2 (6 bases). V lost 1 base to trimming and J lost 9 bases, with 13 bases between them. Germline V gives CDR1 LNHNV, CDR2 YYDKDF (reference sequence). The CDR3 has 14 amino acids. The DNA of the CDR3 is TGTGCCACCAGCAGAGGGGGTAGCGGTGTTGAGCAGTTCTTC. This codes for CATSRGGSGVEQFF.

J is TRBJ1-2 and V is TRBV30; the D is unclear. The CDR3 runs 12 residues. With 1 base removed from V and 1 base from J, the gap between germline ends came to 4 bases. Germline lookup yields CDR1 GTSNPN and CDR2 SVGIG (reference sequence). CDR3 DNA: TGTGCCTGGAGTGGGGGTAACTATGGCTACACCTTC. Protein product: CAWSGGNYGYTF.

Details on this clone: Compared with germline, one end of the junction differs, possibly owing to a read error. V is TRBV7-9 and J is TRBJ2-7; 11 bases align to TRBD2. This CDR3 has 12 residues. CDR1 and CDR2 from the germline V gene are SEHNR and FQNEAQ (reference sequence). For the CDR3, the DNA is TGTGCCAGCAGCCTAGCGGGAGGCGAGCAGTACTTC. It translates to CASSLAGGEQYF. The whole variable domain, remainder taken from reference TRBV7-9 and TRBJ2-7, is DTGVSQNPRHKITKRGQNVTFRCDPISEHNRLYWYRQTLGQGPEFLTYFQNEAQLEKSRLLSDRFSAERPKGSFSTLEIQRTEQGDSAMYLCASSLAGGEQYFGPGTRLTVT.

This chain joins TRBV7-9 and TRBJ2-3; no reliable D call. V lost 6 bases and J lost 5, with 15 bases in between. The CDR3 has 14 amino acids. Per the germline V gene, CDR1 is SEHNR and CDR2 is FQNEAQ (reference sequence). CDR3 residues: CASRTALLRDTQYF. CDR3 DNA sequence: TGTGCCAGCAGGACCGCGCTACTCAGAGATACGCAGTATTTT.

This clone is categorized as medium-sized. The chain recombines TRBV19 with TRBJ2-7; the D gene is possibly TRBD2 (6 bases). The CDR3 length is 15 residues. V was shortened by 3 bases and J by 4 bases, with 16 bases between the two germline ends. The V gene's germline CDR1 is LNHDA and CDR2 SQIVND (reference sequence). The CDR3 is CASSISETSLYEQYF. The CDR3 region has the DNA TGTGCCAGTAGTATCAGTGAGACTAGTCTGTACGAGCAGTACTTC. Supplemented by reference TRBV19 and TRBJ2-7, the full variable domain reads DGGITQSPKYLFRKEGQNVTLSCEQNLNHDAMYWYRQDPGQGLRLIYYSQIVNDFQKGDIAEGYSVSREKKESFPLTVTSAQKNPTAFYLCASSISETSLYEQYFGPGTRLTVT.

This chain joins TRBV7-2 and TRBJ2-5; D not certain. TRBJ2-7 explains the end of the DNA better; the J call may be wrong. Germline CDR1 and CDR2: SGHTA and FQGNSA. This CDR3 is 15 amino acids long. The CDR3 reads CASSLEARSPYEQYF. The CDR3 nucleotides are TGTGCCAGCAGCTTAGAGGCTAGATCCCCCTACGAGCAGTACTTC.

The chain employs TRBV7-2 and TRBJ1-4; no clear D. This CDR3 region has 12 residues. The germline V gene encodes CDR1 SGHTA and CDR2 FQGNSA. Trimming removed 4 bases at V and 5 bases at J, with 5 bases between. The chain's CDR3 is CASSSSNEKLFF. The CDR3 region has the DNA TGTGCCAGCAGCTCCTCCAATGAAAAACTGTTTTTT. Complete variable domain (other parts from reference TRBV7-2 and TRBJ1-4): GAGVSQSPSNKVTEKGKDVELRCDPISGHTALYWYRQSLGQGLEFLIYFQGNSAPDKSGLPSDRFSAERTGGSVSTLTIQRTQQEDSAVYLCASSSSNEKLFFGSGTQLSVL.

This rearrangement joins TRBV7-6 to TRBJ2-1; D call uncertain. The CDR3 spans 13 residues. Germline CDR1 SGHVS, CDR2 FNYEAQ. V was clipped by 5 bases and J by 5 bases, with 10 bases between them. The DNA of the CDR3 is TGTGCCAGCAGCCCAGACCCGGACAATGAGCAGTTCTTC. Translation gives CASSPDPDNEQFF.

The chain recombines TRBV7-9 with TRBJ2-7; TRBD2 agrees at 7 bases. CDR3 length: 17 residues. With 1 base clipped from V and 0 bases from J, the junction kept 9 bases outside the gene matches. Germline V lookup: CDR1 SEHNR, CDR2 FQNEAQ (reference sequence). In DNA, the CDR3 is TGTGCCAGCAGCTTAGGGCCCGGCGGGAGCCTCTCCTACGAGCAGTACTTC. This codes for CASSLGPGGSLSYEQYF.

This clone was found a few times. V usage is TRBV7-2 and J usage is TRBJ2-1; the D is unclear. Trimming stripped 4 bases from V and 4 bases from J, with 8 bases between. Germline V gives CDR1 SGHTA, CDR2 FQGNSA. The CDR3 is made up of 13 amino acids. The CDR3 here is CASSYRGYNEQFF. In DNA, the CDR3 is TGTGCCAGCAGCTACCGTGGGTACAATGAGCAGTTCTTC. Combining the CDR3 with reference TRBV7-2 and TRBJ2-1 gives the whole variable domain GAGVSQSPSNKVTEKGKDVELRCDPISGHTALYWYRQSLGQGLEFLIYFQGNSAPDKSGLPSDRFSAERTGGSVSTLTIQRTQQEDSAVYLCASSYRGYNEQFFGPGTRLTVL.

This chain connects TRBV9 to TRBJ2-6; 7 bases align to TRBD1. The junction had 1 base not matched to a gene; V was cut back by 0 bases and J by 4 bases. Germline V CDR1 and CDR2: SGDLS, YYNGEE. There are 15 residues in the CDR3. In nucleotides, the CDR3 is TGTGCCAGCAGCGTAGGAGGGGGCGGGGCCAACGTCCTGACTTTC. This gives the protein CASSVGGGGANVLTF.

This clone has only one observation. The chain couples TRBV28 to TRBJ1-2, with D possibly matching TRBD1 (6 bases). Germline lookup yields CDR1 MDHEN and CDR2 SYDVKM. The germline V and J ends were trimmed by 2 bases and 4 bases, with 17 bases remaining between them. The CDR3 runs 16 residues. DNA for the CDR3: TGTGCCAGCAGTTTACGAGGGGGGGCGCTTGGCTATGGCTACACCTTC. This translates into CASSLRGGALGYGYTF.

The V call is TRBV5-1, the J call TRBJ2-1; 7 nucleotides align to TRBD1. Trimming at V came to 0 bases and at J to 4 bases, leaving 1 base not matched to a gene. The CDR3 runs 14 residues. CDR1 is SGHRS, CDR2 YFSETQ, per germline. CDR3 bases: TGCGCCAGCAGCTTGGCCAGGGGGTACAATGAGCAGTTCTTC. Translation gives CASSLARGYNEQFF.

This clone was observed a handful of times. The chain has TRBV28 and TRBJ2-1; 7 nucleotides match TRBD2. With V trimmed by 10 bases and J by 5 bases, 23 bases remained unmatched. CDR3 length: 18 amino acids. Germline V gives CDR1 MDHEN, CDR2 SYDVKM. The DNA for the CDR3 is TGTGCCACTCTTAAGGGGCTAGCGGTACCGAATGCGGACAATGAGCAGTTCTTC. This gives the protein CATLKGLAVPNADNEQFF.

The chain links TRBV19 to TRBJ1-2; D possibly corresponds to TRBD1 (5 bases). V lost 0 bases to trimming and J lost 7 bases, with 15 bases between them. The CDR3 is 15 amino acids. CDR1 is LNHDA and CDR2 is SQIVND in the germline V gene (reference sequence). The CDR3 region is CASSIDPGLKSGYTF. The CDR3 DNA sequence: TGTGCCAGTAGTATAGACCCGGGACTCAAAAGTGGCTACACCTTC.

The chain couples TRBV11-2 to TRBJ1-1; TRBD1 is a possible D gene (5 bases). Per germline, CDR1 SGHAT and CDR2 FQNNGV. CDR3 length equals 15 residues. Trimming removed 3 bases at V and 0 bases at J, with 11 bases between. CDR3 amino acids: CASSLSTELNTEAFF. Here the CDR3 DNA reads TGTGCCAGCAGCTTGTCGACAGAGCTGAACACTGAAGCTTTCTTT.

The rearrangement joins TRBV13 to TRBJ2-7, with 8 positions matching TRBD1. With V trimmed by 4 bases and J by 5 bases, 13 bases remained unmatched. This CDR3 region has 16 residues. CDR1 and CDR2 from the germline V gene are PRHDT and FYEKMQ (reference sequence). CDR3 region: CASSSERQGSSHEQYF. The CDR3 DNA reads TGTGCCAGCAGCTCAGAACGACAGGGGAGCAGCCACGAGCAGTACTTC.

The chain combines TRBV28 with TRBJ1-1, with 9 nucleotides matching TRBD1. Trimming cost V 6 bases and J 1 base; bases outside gene matches: 9. The germline CDR1 and CDR2 sequences are MDHEN and SYDVKM. The CDR3 totals 16 residues. This chain's CDR3 is CASSYQPGQGNTEAFF. The CDR3 DNA reads TGTGCCAGCAGCTACCAACCGGGACAGGGGAACACTGAAGCTTTCTTT.

V is TRBV4-3 and J is TRBJ2-3; 8 nucleotides line up with TRBD2. Unmatched junction bases numbered 3, after V lost 0 bases and J lost 4 bases. The CDR3 length is 15 residues. Germline CDR1 LGHNA, CDR2 YSLEER. DNA for the CDR3: TGCGCCAGCAGCCAAGACGGGGGGGCCTCAGATACGCAGTATTTT. Its translation: CASSQDGGASDTQYF.